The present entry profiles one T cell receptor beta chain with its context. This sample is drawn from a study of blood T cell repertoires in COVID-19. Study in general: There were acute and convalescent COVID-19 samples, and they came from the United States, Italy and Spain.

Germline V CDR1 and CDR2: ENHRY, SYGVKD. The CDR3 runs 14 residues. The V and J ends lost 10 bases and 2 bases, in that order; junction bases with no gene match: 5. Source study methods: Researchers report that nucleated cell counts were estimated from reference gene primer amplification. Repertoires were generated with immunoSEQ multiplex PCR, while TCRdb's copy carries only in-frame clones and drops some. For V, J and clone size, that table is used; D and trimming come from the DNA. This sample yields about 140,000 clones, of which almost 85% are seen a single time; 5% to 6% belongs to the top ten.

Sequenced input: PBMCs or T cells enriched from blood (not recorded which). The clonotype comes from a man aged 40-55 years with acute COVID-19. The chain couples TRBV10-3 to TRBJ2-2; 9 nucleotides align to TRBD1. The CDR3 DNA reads TGTGCCACCAGGGACAGGGTAAACACCGGGGAGCTGTTTTTT. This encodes CATRDRVNTGELFF.